This T cell receptor beta chain was retrieved from a study of T cell clones after liver transplantation. In the study overall: Tolerance: complete withdrawal held at least one year, liver enzymes staying within twice normal.

Findings of the study overall: Donor-reactive sequences fell more than third party-reactive ones, suggesting partial deletion. Small, mixed patient groups and varying post-transplant times limit these conclusions.

This clone appeared a single time. Its antigen remains unknown. Sequenced by immunoSEQ multiplex PCR; TCRdb stores in-frame clones only, minus some. The sample carries 9,000 to 9,500 clones, about 72% recorded once. This CDR3 is built from 16 residues. V was cut by 0 bases and J by 3 bases, with 13 bases left in between. Germline V gene data show CDR1 as MNHEY and CDR2 as SVGAGI. The specimen comprised CD8+ T cells from blood, sampled at the 22-month timepoint. The V gene is TRBV6-5, the J gene TRBJ2-3, with D possibly matching TRBD1 (7 bases). The receptor comes from a human patient who received a liver transplant. Some T cells here may be from the graft donor. The CDR3 protein is CASSYSEGARTDTQYF. CDR3 bases: TGTGCCAGCAGTTACTCGGAGGGGGCCAGGACAGATACGCAGTATTTT.